The 10 T cell receptor beta chains given below trace back to one sample, sequenced in a study of shared clonotypes between healthy human individuals. Sequencing used immunoSEQ multiplex PCR; TCRdb keeps in-frame clones, though not all of them. The table lists roughly 2,300,000 clones, roughly 90% of them singletons. Specimen: naive CD4+ T cells from PBMCs. Sample subset: CD45RA+ positively selected. The source of these receptors is a man aged 18-30 years in good health. Some clones in this sample may be carry-over from other donors' samples.

The CDR3 region is CATSSGAIQSDTQYF. The DNA of the CDR3 is TGCGCCACGTCCTCGGGGGCTATTCAGTCAGATACGCAGTATTTT. V usage is TRBV4-1 and J usage is TRBJ2-3; the D gene could be TRBD1 or TRBD2 (6 bases each). Germline CDR1 reads MGHRA; CDR2 reads YSYEKL. This CDR3 contains 15 residues. Trimming left V 10 bases short and J 4 bases short, with 21 bases between.

This chain uses TRBV18 with TRBJ2-1, with 8 bases identical to TRBD2. The CDR3 runs to 15 residues. Trimming cost V 4 bases and J 9 bases; bases outside gene matches: 11. From germline, CDR1 is KGHSH and CDR2 LQKENI. CDR3 nucleotides: TGTGCCAGCTCACAAGGAGCGGGAGAACTCGCTGAGCAGTTCTTC. It specifies CASSQGAGELAEQFF. Variable domain in full (rest from reference TRBV18 and TRBJ2-1): NAGVMQNPRHLVRRRGQEARLRCSPMKGHSHVYWYRQLPEEGLKFMVYLQKENIIDESGMPKERFSAEFPKEGPSILRIQQVVRGDSAAYFCASSQGAGELAEQFFGPGTRLTVL.

The DNA of the CDR3 is TGTGCCATCAGTGGACCGGGACAGGGCAGCACAGATACGCAGTATTTT. This translates into CAISGPGQGSTDTQYF. The chain employs TRBV10-3 and TRBJ2-3; 9 bases fit TRBD1. V was clipped by 4 bases and J by 0 bases; unmatched bases: 5. The CDR3 totals 16 residues. The germline V gene has CDR1 ENHRY and CDR2 SYGVKD.

J is TRBJ2-7 and V is TRBV4-3; TRBD1 is a possible D gene (6 bases). The CDR3 loop spans 16 amino acids. V dropped 0 bases and J dropped 1 base, with 13 bases sitting between them. Germline V CDR1 and CDR2: LGHNA, YSLEER. CDR3 loop: CASSQDLKQGSYEQYF. CDR3 sequence (DNA): TGCGCCAGCAGCCAAGATCTGAAACAGGGATCCTACGAGCAGTACTTC.

J is TRBJ2-5 and V is TRBV29-1; 8 bases are shared with TRBD2. Looked up from germline, CDR1 is SQVTM and CDR2 is ANQGSEA. The CDR3 sequence is 15 residues long. The V segment lost 4 bases and the J segment 5 bases; nucleotides outside the gene matches: 12. The CDR3 DNA follows: TGCAGCGTTGTGGTCTCGGGAGGGCCGGGGGAGACCCAGTACTTC. Its protein is CSVVVSGGPGETQYF.

CDR3 protein: CASSYSGGSPQPQHF. The CDR3, as DNA: TGTGCCAGCAGTTACTCCGGGGGTTCCCCCCAGCCCCAGCATTTT. The chain uses TRBV6-5 and TRBJ1-5, with D possibly matching TRBD1 (5 bases). CDR1 MNHEY and CDR2 SVGAGI come from the germline V gene. There are 15 residues in the CDR3. V lost 0 bases, J lost 7 bases, and 13 bases lay in between.

This chain joins TRBV28 and TRBJ2-2; 8 bases map to TRBD1. The CDR3 spans 15 residues. V lost 7 bases to trimming and J lost 6 bases; unmatched junction nucleotides: 10. Germline-derived CDR1 and CDR2 are MDHEN and SYDVKM. CDR3 in amino acids: CASNVRQGYAGELFF. The CDR3 DNA follows: TGTGCCAGCAACGTTCGACAGGGGTATGCCGGGGAGCTGTTTTTT.

The rearrangement links TRBV5-1 to TRBJ1-4; D unclear. Germline values: CDR1 SGHRS, CDR2 YFSETQ. This CDR3 comprises 15 residues. V dropped 0 bases and J dropped 6 bases, with 12 bases sitting between them. CDR3 residues: CASSLVSDGDEKLFF. The CDR3 coding sequence is TGCGCCAGCAGCTTGGTTTCGGATGGGGATGAAAAACTGTTTTTT.

This chain uses TRBV6-5 with TRBJ1-2; D uncertain. V lost 2 bases and J lost 4, with 8 bases in between. The CDR3 consists of 13 residues. Germline CDR1 MNHEY, CDR2 SVGAGI. The CDR3 sequence: CASSYEGLYGYTF. The CDR3 coding sequence is TGTGCCAGCAGTTACGAGGGCCTCTATGGCTACACCTTC.

The chain is built from TRBV5-8 and TRBJ1-4, with D possibly matching TRBD1 (6 bases). Germline assignment: CDR1 SGHTS and CDR2 YDEGEE. Trimming shortened V by 2 bases and J by 6 bases, and 8 bases separated the two germline ends. CDR3 length: 13 residues. DNA of the CDR3: TGTGCCAGCAGCTTCGGGGGCCATGAAAAACTGTTTTTT. This sequence encodes CASSFGGHEKLFF.